The T cell receptor (beta chain) under discussion was sequenced for a study of blood T cell repertoires in COVID-19. Method: immunoSEQ multiplex PCR; TCRdb's copy keeps in-frame clones and lacks some. The data contain a few hundred thousand clones, approximately 90% of them singletons. Per the germline V gene, CDR1 is SGHNT and CDR2 is YYREEE (reference sequence). The V gene end was trimmed by 4 bases and the J gene end by 3 bases; junction bases not matched to a gene: 7. The CDR3 is 14 residues long. What was sequenced was peripheral blood. This receptor was taken from a woman aged 45 to 65 with COVID-19, enrolled during active disease. The rearrangement uses TRBV5-4 and TRBJ2-7, with 7 bases matching TRBD1. The CDR3 is CASSITTGFYEQYF. The CDR3 DNA reads TGTGCCAGCAGCATAACGACAGGGTTCTACGAGCAGTACTTC.